Below, one T cell receptor beta chain is given with its context. As yet, its antigen is unknown. The CDR3 is made up of 14 amino acids. Trimming cost V 3 bases and J 7 bases, with 13 bases left between them. The sample comes from a study of identical twins. TCRdb reprocessed the 5' RACE reads with MiXCR, giving one entry per CDR3 protein. The data show approximately 500,000 distinct CDR3 sequences, 20% to 25% seen once. Study findings and constraints: For out-of-frame alpha sequences shared by twins, low generation probability was in excess.

The same data also went into a second study, on T cells expressing NK-cell markers.

The chain links TRBV12-3 or TRBV12-4 to TRBJ1-5; a possible D gene is TRBD1 (5 bases). The sample comprised CD4+ T cells sorted from blood. The source is a woman between 18 and 29 years old in good health. The CDR3 sequence is CASSFSGKGQPQHF. The CDR3, as DNA: TGTGCCAGCAGTTTTTCCGGGAAGGGGCAGCCCCAGCATTTT.